Listed below are T cell receptor beta chains from one sample, sequenced in a study of prognosis after radiotherapy for stage I lung cancer. Using its own MiXCR run on the multiplex PCR reads, TCRdb lists one record per CDR3 protein. The sample shows approximately 30,000 distinct CDR3 sequences, around 29% of them seen only once. Sequences were derived from PBMCs, sampled before or after stereotactic body radiation therapy (not recorded which). These receptors were obtained from a donor aged 50 or older with non-small cell lung cancer. CDR3s include the opening cysteine and the closing phenylalanine or tryptophan. A D gene is named only where the DNA matches it firmly. The listing skips clone size in some rows; elsewhere it reads once, few, many or a size class.

d_gene: TRBD2
v_gene: TRBV19
abundance: few
j_gene: TRBJ2-3
CDR3nt: TGTGCCAGTAGTATTAGCGACTGGCTCGATGGGCGGGGGAGCTTGACAGATACGCAGTATTTT
CDR3aa: CASSISDWLDGRGSLTDTQYF

d_gene: TRBD2
v_gene: TRBV28
abundance: many
j_gene: TRBJ2-7
CDR3nt: TGTGCCAGCAGTTTACTAGCGGGGGCTTTGGGGCAGTACTTC
CDR3aa: CASSLLAGALGQYF

d_gene: .
v_gene: TRBV7-7
abundance: many
j_gene: TRBJ1-4
CDR3nt: TGTGCTAGCAGCTTAGCAGCGGGGGGCAATGAAAAACTGTTTTTT
CDR3aa: CASSLAAGGNEKLFF

d_gene: .
v_gene: TRBV6-1
abundance: .
j_gene: TRBJ2-7
CDR3nt: TGTGCCAGCACACGTACTACAACCCACGAGCAGTACTTC
CDR3aa: CASTRTTTHEQYF

d_gene: .
v_gene: TRBV18
abundance: many
j_gene: TRBJ1-2
CDR3nt: TGTGCCAGCTCACCACCTACGGGAGGATCCAACTATGGCTACACCTTC
CDR3aa: CASSPPTGGSNYGYTF

d_gene: TRBD2
v_gene: TRBV9
abundance: many
j_gene: TRBJ2-3
CDR3nt: TGTGCCAGCAGCGGAAACCCTTATAGACTAGCGGGAAGCACAGATACGCAGTATTTT
CDR3aa: CASSGNPYRLAGSTDTQYF

d_gene: .
v_gene: TRBV6-4
abundance: many
j_gene: TRBJ2-7
CDR3nt: TGTGCCAACCCCCAGGGGGGGGATCCCTCCTACGAGCAGTACTTC
CDR3aa: CANPQGGDPSYEQYF

d_gene: TRBD1
v_gene: TRBV3-1
abundance: many
j_gene: TRBJ1-6
CDR3nt: TGTGCCAGCAGCCTGGGACAGCTTAATTCACCCCTCCACTTT
CDR3aa: CASSLGQLNSPLHF

d_gene: TRBD1
v_gene: TRBV7-8
abundance: many
j_gene: TRBJ1-6
CDR3nt: TGTGCCAGCAGCCTCCTGGGACAGGGAACGAGCTCCTATAATTCACCCCTCCACTTT
CDR3aa: CASSLLGQGTSSYNSPLHF

d_gene: .
v_gene: TRBV3-1
abundance: many
j_gene: TRBJ2-2
CDR3nt: TGTGCCAGCAGCCGAGATTCCGGGACGGGGAACACCGGGGAGCTGTTTTTT
CDR3aa: CASSRDSGTGNTGELFF

d_gene: .
v_gene: TRBV28
abundance: many
j_gene: TRBJ2-7
CDR3nt: TGTGCCAGCAGTTTGATATCCTACGAGCAGTACTTC
CDR3aa: CASSLISYEQYF

d_gene: .
v_gene: TRBV3-1
abundance: .
j_gene: TRBJ2-1
CDR3nt: TGTGCCAGCAGCCAAGACCCTAACCGGCGCAATGAGCAGTTCTTC
CDR3aa: CASSQDPNRRNEQFF

d_gene: .
v_gene: TRBV27
abundance: many
j_gene: TRBJ1-5
CDR3nt: TGTGCCAGCAGTTTATTGGCCAATCAGCCCCAGCATTTT
CDR3aa: CASSLLANQPQHF

d_gene: TRBD2
v_gene: TRBV20-1
abundance: many
j_gene: TRBJ2-7
CDR3nt: TGCAGTGCTAGAGATGGGGGACTAGCGGGAGTTGGGTCCTACGAGCAGTACTTC
CDR3aa: CSARDGGLAGVGSYEQYF

d_gene: TRBD2
v_gene: TRBV20-1
abundance: many
j_gene: TRBJ2-1
CDR3nt: TGCAGTGCTAGAGAGGGCGGCGGGAGGGGCAATGAGCAGTTCTTC
CDR3aa: CSAREGGGRGNEQFF

d_gene: .
v_gene: TRBV3-1
abundance: many
j_gene: TRBJ1-2
CDR3nt: TGTGCCAGCAGCCAAGATCTTACAGCCGGCTTCGGCTACACCTTC
CDR3aa: CASSQDLTAGFGYTF

d_gene: TRBD1
v_gene: TRBV5-1
abundance: many
j_gene: TRBJ2-5
CDR3nt: TGCGCCAGCAATCGGGGGACAGGGTACCAAGAGACCCAGTACTTC
CDR3aa: CASNRGTGYQETQYF

d_gene: .
v_gene: TRBV6-5
abundance: .
j_gene: TRBJ2-2
CDR3nt: TGTGCCAGCAGTTACGGCAGAGTGGTATATTCCAGGGAGCTGTTTTTT
CDR3aa: CASSYGRVVYSRELFF

d_gene: .
v_gene: TRBV28
abundance: many
j_gene: TRBJ2-1
CDR3nt: TGTGCCAGCAGCGACTCCCACTCCTACAATGAGCAGTTCTTC
CDR3aa: CASSDSHSYNEQFF

d_gene: .
v_gene: TRBV5-1
abundance: many
j_gene: TRBJ2-3
CDR3nt: TGCGCCAGCAGCTCCGAGCGGTTCACAGATACGCAGTATTTT
CDR3aa: CASSSERFTDTQYF

d_gene: .
v_gene: TRBV6-5
abundance: .
j_gene: TRBJ1-6
CDR3nt: TGTGCCAGCAGTTACGAGGTGGGGCGGAATTCACCCCTCCACTTT
CDR3aa: CASSYEVGRNSPLHF

d_gene: .
v_gene: TRBV20-1
abundance: .
j_gene: TRBJ1-1
CDR3nt: TGCAGTGCTAGCAACCGGGGGGATGCGAACACTGAAGCTTTCTTT
CDR3aa: CSASNRGDANTEAFF

d_gene: TRBD2
v_gene: TRBV9
abundance: many
j_gene: TRBJ2-1
CDR3nt: TGTGCCAGCAGTACCATAGCGGGATTCTACAATGAGCAGTTCTTC
CDR3aa: CASSTIAGFYNEQFF

d_gene: .
v_gene: TRBV6-5
abundance: medium-sized
j_gene: TRBJ2-6
CDR3nt: TGTGCCAGCAGTTACACCCTACAAAGCTCTGGGGCCAACGTCCTGACTTTC
CDR3aa: CASSYTLQSSGANVLTF

d_gene: TRBD2
v_gene: TRBV24-1
abundance: .
j_gene: TRBJ2-7
CDR3nt: TGTGCCACCAGTGATCCTAGCGGGACCTTCGGTGAGCAGTACTTC
CDR3aa: CATSDPSGTFGEQYF

d_gene: .
v_gene: TRBV6-1
abundance: many
j_gene: TRBJ1-5
CDR3nt: TGTGCCAGCAGGGTCTCGGATCAGCCCCAGCATTTT
CDR3aa: CASRVSDQPQHF

d_gene: TRBD1
v_gene: TRBV28
abundance: .
j_gene: TRBJ1-3
CDR3nt: TGTGCCAGCAGTTTGCCCCGTACAGGGGATGTGTATTTT
CDR3aa: CASSLPRTGDVYF

d_gene: .
v_gene: TRBV27
abundance: many
j_gene: TRBJ1-1
CDR3nt: TGTGCCAGCAGTTTTTTGGACAGAAACACTGAAGCTTTCTTT
CDR3aa: CASSFLDRNTEAFF

d_gene: .
v_gene: TRBV11-2
abundance: .
j_gene: TRBJ2-3
CDR3nt: TGTGCCAACAGCTGGGGTCCGGGACCACAATATAAGCAGTATTTT
CDR3aa: CANSWGPGPQYKQYF

d_gene: .
v_gene: TRBV7-2
abundance: many
j_gene: TRBJ2-3
CDR3nt: TGTGCCAGCAGCCCGGAGGGATTGGGGACAGATACGCAGTATTTT
CDR3aa: CASSPEGLGTDTQYF

d_gene: TRBD1
v_gene: TRBV5-1
abundance: .
j_gene: TRBJ1-1
CDR3nt: TGCGCCAGCAGCACCGGGGACAGGACGAGCACTGAAGCTTTCTTT
CDR3aa: CASSTGDRTSTEAFF

d_gene: TRBD1
v_gene: TRBV7-8
abundance: .
j_gene: TRBJ1-2
CDR3nt: TGTGCCATCAGCCATTCCGGGACAGGTGGGGGCTATGGCTACACCTTC
CDR3aa: CAISHSGTGGGYGYTF